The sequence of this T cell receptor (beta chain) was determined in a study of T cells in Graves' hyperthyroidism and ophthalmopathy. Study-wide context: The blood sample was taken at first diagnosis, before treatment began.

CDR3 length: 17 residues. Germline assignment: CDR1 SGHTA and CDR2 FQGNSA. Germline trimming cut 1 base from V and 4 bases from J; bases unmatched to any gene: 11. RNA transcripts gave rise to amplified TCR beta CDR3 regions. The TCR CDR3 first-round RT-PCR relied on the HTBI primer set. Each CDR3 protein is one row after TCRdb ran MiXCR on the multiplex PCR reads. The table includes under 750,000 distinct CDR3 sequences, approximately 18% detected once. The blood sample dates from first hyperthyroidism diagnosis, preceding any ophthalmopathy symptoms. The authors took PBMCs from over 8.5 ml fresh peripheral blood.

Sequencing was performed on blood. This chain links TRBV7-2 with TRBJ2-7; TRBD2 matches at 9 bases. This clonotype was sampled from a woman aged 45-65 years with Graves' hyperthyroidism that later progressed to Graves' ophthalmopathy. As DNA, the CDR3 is TGTGCCAGCAGCTTAGGCCCCCTCGGCGGGGGGGCGTACGAGCAGTACTTC. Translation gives CASSLGPLGGGAYEQYF.